This T cell receptor beta chain was sequenced for a study of OX40 agonist ivuxolimab in advanced cancers. Study outcomes and limitations: Relatively little clonal expansion, among the lowest observed, appeared in partial responders at 0.1-3.0 mg/kg.

The protocol was immunoSEQ multiplex PCR, while the TCRdb copy is restricted to in-frame clones and leaves out a portion. The sample has roughly 56,000 clones; about 83% are singletons. With respect to this clone: Its antigen is not identified.

Patients were ineligible given autoimmune disease history or systemic immunosuppression. Blood got drawn at baseline, again on cycle 4 day 1, and then on cycle 7 day 1. The CDR3 is 13 amino acids. V gave up 6 bases and J gave up 4 bases, with 12 bases separating them. Germline V lookup: CDR1 SGHAT, CDR2 FQDESV (reference sequence). The sample here was CD4+ or CD8+ T cells sorted from blood, taken in a trial of the OX40 agonist ivuxolimab. The rearrangement joins TRBV11-1 to TRBJ1-1; the D gene is possibly TRBD1 (5 bases). This receptor was obtained from an adult with an advanced solid tumor such as melanoma, head and neck, liver or kidney cancer. In DNA, the CDR3 is TGTGCCAGCAGTCCCCGACAGACCACTGAAGCTTTCTTT. Its protein product is CASSPRQTTEAFF.